This TCR beta chain was observed in a study of T cells in Graves' hyperthyroidism and ophthalmopathy. General study points: Researchers found most expanded thyroid clonotypes above 0.001 in blood as well.

This CDR3 spans 15 amino acids. Germline values: CDR1 LNHNV, CDR2 YYDKDF (reference sequence). Trimming took 10 bases from V and 0 from J; bases not matched to a gene: 12. This clonotype was counted a few times. Its antigen is not identified. Authors of the study amplified TCR beta CDR3 regions from RNA transcripts. The HTBI primer set was used in a first-round RT-PCR of the TCR CDR3. TCRdb independently ran MiXCR on the multiplex PCR reads; one entry per CDR3 protein. The sample shows about 560,000 distinct CDR3 sequences, around 46% of them seen only once. Those with hyperthyroidism were 18 to 65 years old, newly diagnosed, and ill for under 2 months.

Sequenced: peripheral blood or thyroid tissue (not recorded which). The chain carries TRBV15 and TRBJ2-7, with 7 bases matching TRBD1. This receptor was identified in a woman in her late teens or twenties with Graves' hyperthyroidism. The CDR3 DNA is TGTGCCAGTAGAAAACGGACAGGAAGCTCCTACGAGCAGTACTTC. Amino acids: CASRKRTGSSYEQYF.